This T cell receptor (beta chain) was retrieved from a study of breast tumors, draining lymph nodes, adjacent tissues. Trimming took off 7 bases at V and 6 bases at J, with 10 bases between the two ends. The CDR3 length is 11 residues. About this clonotype: Its matching antigen is unknown.

Samples came from axillary lymph nodes draining the breast cancer. TCRdb called the multiplex PCR reads again in MiXCR, with one record for every CDR3 protein. The sample has around 230,000 distinct CDR3 sequences; approximately 29% are singletons. General study findings and limits: The data were judged consistent with most tumor T cells coming from lymph node and expanding in tumor.

The specimen was axillary lymph node tissue. This rearrangement joins TRBV12-3 or TRBV12-4 to TRBJ2-7; D may be TRBD2 (5 bases). This clonotype was sampled from a female donor with breast cancer. Some clones in this sample may be carry-over from other donors' samples. The CDR3 spells CASISGGEQYF. The CDR3 region has the DNA TGTGCCAGCATATCCGGAGGCGAGCAGTACTTC.